The clone carrying this T cell receptor beta chain has only a few counts. What it binds is unknown. With 3 bases removed from V and 0 bases from J, the gap between germline ends came to 5 bases. Germline CDR1 is DFQATT and CDR2 is SNEGSKA (reference sequence). CDR3 size: 13 residues. The data stem from a study of response to subunit inactivated influenza vaccine. Regarding the study as a whole: Every seasonal influenza vaccination brings in few new T cells, the authors suggested.

TCRdb itself ran the RT-PCR reads through MiXCR, one entry per CDR3 protein. The data hold under 200,000 distinct CDR3 sequences, with about a tenth observed a single time. The chain carries TRBV20-1 and TRBJ2-2, with D unresolved. The clonotype comes from a man aged 50 or older who received an inactivated influenza vaccine. Sequences were derived from non-naive T cells sorted from PBMCs, sampled roughly 48 days after vaccination. CDR3 sequence: CSASTANTGELFF. The CDR3 DNA reads TGCAGTGCTAGTACCGCGAACACCGGGGAGCTGTTTTTT.